This T cell receptor (beta chain) was captured in a study of shared clonotypes between healthy human individuals. Study results and limitations: Only a few donors were included, so the genetic and exposure-history diversity represented was limited. Clonotype sharing among the donors was expected to vary with sequencing depth.

Assay used: immunoSEQ multiplex PCR; TCRdb lists only in-frame clones, some missing. The sample consists of about 770,000 clones, 72% of them appearing once. This clone was seen a handful of times. Its antigen is not identified. The same CDR3 also results from other DNA sequences found in this sample. Each of the donors was a healthy adult who was HIV-negative and had not had a recent acute infection or vaccination. The study drew all its donors from Caucasian adults living in Nashville, Tennessee. V lost 3 bases to trimming and J lost 5 bases, with 10 bases between them. The CDR3 extends over 13 amino acids. Germline CDR1 reads MDHEN; CDR2 reads SYDVKM.

This sequence was found in a woman under 40 in good health. The gene calls are TRBV28 and TRBJ1-1; perhaps TRBD1 as D (5 bases). Sequencing used memory CD4+ T cells sorted from blood. Subset reported: CD45RA-negative fraction. The CDR3 coding sequence is TGTGCCAGCAGTTTGGGGGGATGGACTGAAGCTTTCTTT. As protein: CASSLGGWTEAFF.